The rows below give T cell receptor beta chains drawn from one sample of a study of T cells of healthy individuals. TCRdb re-derived calls from the 5' RACE reads in MiXCR, one entry per CDR3 protein. The table has 55,000 to 65,000 distinct CDR3 sequences, under 20% seen once. These receptors came from a human donor in good health. The CDR3 runs from the conserved cysteine through the conserved F or W. D genes are given only for firm matches. Size is omitted from some rows. Given values are once, few, many or a class for expanded clones.

d_call clone_size j_call v_call cdr3_aa cdr3_nt
- many TRBJ2-1 TRBV11-3 CASSLDQWSGSSYNEQFF TGTGCCAGCAGCTTAGATCAGTGGAGCGGCAGCTCCTACAATGAGCAGTTCTTC
- many TRBJ1-5 TRBV15 CATSRPMGGQPQHF TGTGCCACCAGCAGACCCATGGGGGGGCAGCCCCAGCATTTT
- few TRBJ1-3 TRBV15 CATSRDQFSGNTIYF TGTGCCACCAGCAGAGATCAGTTCTCTGGAAACACCATATATTTT
TRBD1 - TRBJ1-1 TRBV7-2 CASSSYRGLEAFF TGTGCCAGCAGCTCGTACAGGGGACTCGAAGCTTTCTTT
TRBD2 many TRBJ2-2 TRBV11-2 CASSLTSGGANTGELFF TGTGCCAGCAGCCTAACTAGCGGGGGGGCCAACACCGGGGAGCTGTTTTTT
TRBD2 - TRBJ2-1 TRBV7-9 CASSFEGLALNEQFF TGTGCCAGCAGCTTTGAAGGACTAGCTCTCAATGAGCAGTTCTTC
TRBD2 many TRBJ2-3 TRBV4-3 CASSQAGGLGDTQYF TGCGCCAGCAGCCAAGCGGGAGGGCTAGGAGATACGCAGTATTTT
- few TRBJ2-1 TRBV20-1 CSASPSLGSYNEQFF TGCAGTGCTAGTCCCAGTCTAGGCTCCTACAATGAGCAGTTCTTC
- - TRBJ2-7 TRBV15 CATSRESRRYEQYF TGTGCCACCAGCAGAGAATCGCGAAGATACGAGCAGTACTTC
TRBD1 - TRBJ2-7 TRBV7-9 CASSFDRGRNEQYF TGTGCCAGCAGCTTCGACAGGGGACGGAACGAGCAGTACTTC
TRBD2 many TRBJ2-1 TRBV10-3 CAISVDGTSGRKRNEQFF TGTGCCATCAGTGTGGATGGGACTAGCGGGAGAAAGAGGAATGAGCAGTTCTTC
- few TRBJ1-5 TRBV2 CASSDWQGGNQPQHF TGTGCCAGCAGTGACTGGCAGGGCGGCAATCAGCCCCAGCATTTT
TRBD2 few TRBJ2-1 TRBV28 CASTLPGGYNEQFF TGTGCCAGCACGCTGCCGGGGGGATACAATGAGCAGTTCTTC
- few TRBJ2-7 TRBV6-2/TRBV6-3 CASSLSDGATVQYF TGTGCCAGCAGTTTATCGGACGGAGCTACGGTGCAGTACTTC
- many TRBJ2-1 TRBV10-1 CASSSGTLDEQFF TGCGCCAGCAGCTCCGGGACTCTCGATGAGCAGTTCTTC
TRBD1 - TRBJ2-2 TRBV3-1 CASILTGGTGELFF TGTGCCAGCATCCTGACAGGGGGCACCGGGGAGCTGTTTTTT
- - TRBJ2-7 TRBV7-2 CASSPAGLEQYF TGTGCCAGCAGCCCGGCGGGGCTCGAGCAGTACTTC
- - TRBJ1-4 TRBV28 CASSLTTTEKLFF TGTGCCAGCAGTTTGACTACGACGGAAAAACTGTTTTTT
- few TRBJ2-7 TRBV11-2 CASSLGTKIYEQYF TGTGCCAGCAGCTTGGGAACTAAGATCTACGAGCAGTACTTC
TRBD1 many TRBJ2-5 TRBV25-1 CASSGTGTEDLQETQYF TGTGCCAGCAGTGGAACCGGGACAGAAGATTTACAAGAGACCCAGTACTTC
TRBD1 - TRBJ2-3 TRBV6-5 CASSLDRGVTDTQYF TGTGCCAGCAGTTTGGACAGGGGGGTTACAGATACGCAGTATTTT
- - TRBJ2-7 TRBV4-1 CASSQASGVVYEHYF TGCGCCAGCAGCCAAGCTTCGGGGGTCGTCTACGAGCACTACTTC
- - TRBJ1-2 TRBV12-3/TRBV12-4 CASSVSGRAGYTF TGTGCCAGCAGTGTGTCGGGGCGTGCTGGCTACACCTTC
TRBD1 many TRBJ1-5 TRBV14 CASSRSGGNQPQHF TGTGCCAGCAGTCGTTCAGGGGGGAATCAGCCCCAGCATTTT
- few TRBJ2-1 TRBV18 CASSPAVNEQFF TGTGCCAGCTCCCCCGCCGTCAATGAGCAGTTCTTC
- many TRBJ2-5 TRBV5-1 CASSSGEYQETQYF TGCGCCAGCAGCTCTGGCGAGTACCAAGAGACCCAGTACTTC
- few TRBJ2-5 TRBV5-1 CASSLMGTQETQYF TGCGCCAGCAGCTTGATGGGGACCCAAGAGACCCAGTACTTC
TRBD1 many TRBJ1-3 TRBV29-1 CSVRQGSGNTIYF TGCAGCGTTCGACAGGGTTCAGGAAACACCATATATTTT
- - TRBJ1-4 TRBV12-3/TRBV12-4 CASSSGPPNEKLFF TGTGCCAGCAGTTCAGGGCCCCCTAATGAAAAACTGTTTTTT
TRBD1 many TRBJ2-7 TRBV28 CASSLSGTGGAAQYF TGTGCCAGCAGTTTATCCGGGACAGGGGGCGCGGCGCAGTACTTC
TRBD1 few TRBJ1-1 TRBV5-5 CASSLGTGASNTEAFF TGTGCCAGCAGCTTGGGGACAGGCGCCTCGAACACTGAAGCTTTCTTT
- few TRBJ1-6 TRBV5-1 CASSGDPFSPLHF TGCGCCAGCTCGGGCGACCCCTTTTCACCCCTCCACTTT
- few TRBJ2-6 TRBV12-3/TRBV12-4 CASTQTGGSGANVLTF TGTGCCAGCACTCAAACCGGGGGATCTGGGGCCAACGTCCTGACTTTC
- few TRBJ1-2 TRBV5-1 CASSLSRPDRNYGYTF TGCGCCAGCAGCTTGTCTCGCCCAGATCGAAACTATGGCTACACCTTC
- many TRBJ1-4 TRBV4-1 CASSRLITGAGRRDEKLFF TGCGCCAGCAGCCGATTAATAACGGGGGCAGGGAGGAGGGATGAAAAACTGTTTTTT
TRBD1 few TRBJ1-2 TRBV29-1 CSVDGSGGRGYGYTF TGCAGCGTTGATGGATCAGGGGGCCGGGGCTATGGCTACACCTTC
- - TRBJ1-3 TRBV7-9 CASSETGISGNTIYF TGTGCCAGCAGCGAAACAGGGATCTCTGGAAACACCATATATTTT
- many TRBJ1-5 TRBV12-3/TRBV12-4 CASSNTGNNQPQHF TGTGCCAGCAGTAATACAGGAAACAATCAGCCCCAGCATTTT
- - TRBJ2-5 TRBV7-2 CASSSDGAAGETQYF TGTGCCAGCAGCTCAGACGGGGCCGCGGGAGAGACCCAGTACTTC
- - TRBJ1-5 TRBV28 CASSLRQFGQPQHF TGTGCCAGCAGTCTAAGACAGTTCGGTCAGCCCCAGCATTTT
TRBD2 - TRBJ2-3 TRBV20-1 CSAGLAGTDTQYF TGCAGTGCCGGACTAGCGGGGACAGATACGCAGTATTTT
TRBD2 - TRBJ2-1 TRBV12-3/TRBV12-4 CASSLGQLASDEQFF TGTGCCAGCAGTTTAGGGCAACTAGCGTCGGATGAGCAGTTCTTC
- many TRBJ2-3 TRBV4-1 CASSQVGGPPTDTQYF TGCGCCAGCAGCCAAGTCGGGGGTCCCCCCACAGATACGCAGTATTTT
- - TRBJ2-5 TRBV5-1 CASRQAAGLGETQYF TGCGCCAGCAGGCAGGCGGCGGGGTTGGGAGAGACCCAGTACTTC
- - TRBJ2-7 TRBV7-2 CASSLTSDRGYEQYF TGTGCCAGCAGCTTAACGTCGGACAGAGGCTACGAGCAGTACTTC
TRBD1 - TRBJ1-6 TRBV4-2 CASSQTVTGFRSPLHF TGTGCCAGCAGCCAGACCGTGACAGGGTTTAGATCACCCCTCCACTTT
TRBD1 many TRBJ1-6 TRBV20-1 CSADPGTGANSPLHF TGCAGTGCGGATCCCGGGACAGGGGCTAATTCACCCCTCCACTTT
TRBD2 many TRBJ2-7 TRBV28 CASTGAGATLYEQYF TGTGCCAGCACGGGAGCGGGGGCGACTTTATACGAGCAGTACTTC
TRBD2 many TRBJ2-2 TRBV7-9 CASTGRQGNTGELFF TGTGCCAGCACCGGGAGGCAGGGAAACACCGGGGAGCTGTTTTTT
- - TRBJ1-1 TRBV19 CASSMSQHTEAFF TGTGCCAGTAGTATGTCGCAGCACACTGAAGCTTTCTTT
- medium-sized TRBJ2-7 TRBV20-1 CSASRSYSYEQYF TGCAGTGCTAGTAGGTCATACTCCTACGAGCAGTACTTC
TRBD1 - TRBJ1-6 TRBV19 CASSIAGQGNSPLHF TGTGCCAGTAGTATAGCGGGACAGGGCAATTCACCCCTCCACTTT
TRBD2 - TRBJ2-7 TRBV9 CASSVVRLAGMSEQYF TGTGCCAGCAGCGTAGTTCGGCTAGCGGGGATGAGCGAGCAGTACTTC